The 31 T cell receptor beta chains below were found in one sample sequenced in a study of blood T cell repertoires in COVID-19. Method: immunoSEQ multiplex PCR; TCRdb's copy keeps in-frame clones and lacks some. This table holds fewer than 250,000 clones, around 81% found once. The sequenced sample consisted of peripheral blood. The receptors were gathered from a woman in her sixties or seventies with active or convalescent COVID-19.

The chain uses TRBV6-1 and TRBJ2-5, with TRBD2 identical over 9 bases. Trimming at V came to 0 bases and at J to 3 bases, leaving 8 bases not matched to a gene. CDR1 is MNHNS, CDR2 SASEGT, per germline. The CDR3 runs to 17 residues. CDR3 region: CASSEAFFGLAKETQYF. CDR3 DNA: TGTGCCAGCAGTGAAGCGTTTTTCGGACTAGCGAAAGAGACCCAGTACTTC.

The genes are TRBV24-1 and TRBJ1-4; 10 bases are a match to TRBD1. Looked up from germline, CDR1 is KGHDR and CDR2 is SFDVKD. The CDR3 is 15 residues long. V gave up 4 bases and J gave up 8 bases; unmatched junction bases: 6. For the CDR3, the DNA is TGTGCCACCAGTGACGCCGGGACAGGGGTCGAAAAACTGTTTTTT. The encoded protein is CATSDAGTGVEKLFF.

The chain links TRBV29-1 to TRBJ1-2; D not resolved. CDR1 SQVTM and CDR2 ANQGSEA come from the germline V gene. The CDR3 loop spans 12 amino acids. V lost 2 bases, J lost 3 bases, and 7 bases lay in between. CDR3 nucleotides: TGCAGCGTTGAACTCACGGACTATGGCTACACCTTC. Amino acids: CSVELTDYGYTF.

This clone was detected only once. This chain joins TRBV11-2 and TRBJ1-3; tentatively, D is TRBD1 (6 bases). CDR3 size: 14 residues. CDR1 is SGHAT, CDR2 FQNNGV, per germline. The germline V and J ends were trimmed by 6 bases and 4 bases, with 13 bases remaining between them. CDR3 nucleotide sequence: TGTGCCAGCAGTCGTCGGGGGGGCGGAAACACCATATATTTT. It translates to CASSRRGGGNTIYF.

The chain recombines TRBV7-8 with TRBJ2-3; 13 nucleotides agree with TRBD2. The CDR3 is 17 amino acids. Germline V CDR1 and CDR2: SGHVS, FQNEAQ. With V trimmed by 5 bases and J by 3 bases, 8 bases remained unmatched. In DNA, the CDR3 is TGTGCCAGCAGCACGCGGACTAGCGGGAGATCAACAGATACGCAGTATTTT. It translates to CASSTRTSGRSTDTQYF.

In its sample, this clone was seen once. The chain recombines TRBV19 with TRBJ2-2; TRBD2 aligns across 7 bases. The CDR3 is 17 amino acids. Germline values: CDR1 LNHDA, CDR2 SQIVND (reference sequence). After removal of 5 bases from V and 4 bases from J, the junction contained 13 bases not matched to a gene. The CDR3 sequence is CASSSTRWGGSTGELFF. The CDR3 DNA reads TGTGCCAGTAGTTCTACCCGTTGGGGGGGATCCACCGGGGAGCTGTTTTTT.

This clone has a handful of counts. J is TRBJ2-1 and V is TRBV5-1; 7 nucleotides match TRBD1. The J segment lost 8 bases and the V segment lost 4 bases, leaving 6 bases of the junction unmatched. Germline values: CDR1 SGHRS, CDR2 YFSETQ. This CDR3 has 13 residues. The CDR3 DNA follows: TGCGCCAGCAGCGTCTCAGGGACAGATGAGCAGTTCTTC. Encoded protein: CASSVSGTDEQFF.

This clone appeared once. This chain connects TRBV6-6 to TRBJ1-1, with D perhaps TRBD1 (5 bases). The CDR3 totals 16 residues. V lost 7 bases, J lost 2 bases, and 20 bases lay in between. Germline CDR1 reads MNHNY; CDR2 reads SVGAGI (reference sequence). The CDR3 reads CASTRAGGVGNTEAFF. The CDR3, as DNA: TGTGCCAGCACCCGAGCGGGGGGAGTAGGTAACACTGAAGCTTTCTTT.

This clone has only a few counts. This chain links TRBV10-3 with TRBJ1-6, with no clear D. The germline V and J ends were trimmed by 6 bases and 7 bases, with 7 bases remaining between them. Germline V gene lookup returns CDR1 ENHRY and CDR2 SYGVKD. CDR3 length equals 12 residues. This CDR3 reads CAIRNGNSPLHF. The CDR3 region has the DNA TGTGCCATCAGAAACGGGAATTCACCCCTCCACTTT.

Written as DNA, the CDR3 is TGTGCCAGCAGTGAAGGACAGTCCCGTGAGCAGTTCTTC. Translation: CASSEGQSREQFF. This chain joins TRBV25-1 and TRBJ2-1, with D perhaps matching TRBD1 (6 bases). CDR1 is MGHDK, CDR2 SYGVNS, per germline. Trimming took 2 bases from V and 9 from J, leaving 11 bases between them. The CDR3 has 13 residues.

In this sample, this clone turned up a few times. The rearrangement joins TRBV18 to TRBJ2-2; 8 positions match TRBD1. Trimming took 8 bases from V and 2 from J; bases not matched to a gene: 7. Looked up from germline, CDR1 is KGHSH and CDR2 is LQKENI. The CDR3 has 15 amino acids. CDR3 sequence reads: CASLGQDRNTGELFF. Written as DNA, the CDR3 is TGTGCCAGCCTGGGACAGGATCGTAACACCGGGGAGCTGTTTTTT. Full variable domain (rest looked up from reference TRBV18 and TRBJ2-2): NAGVMQNPRHLVRRRGQEARLRCSPMKGHSHVYWYRQLPEEGLKFMVYLQKENIIDESGMPKERFSAEFPKEGPSILRIQQVVRGDSAAYFCASLGQDRNTGELFFGEGSRLTVL.

J is TRBJ2-7 and V is TRBV11-3; the D gene is possibly TRBD1 (5 bases). Looked up from germline, CDR1 is SGHNT and CDR2 is YENEEA. V gave up 4 bases and J gave up 6 bases, with 16 bases separating them. The CDR3 covers 14 residues. This CDR3 is CASSWGSYLSEQYF. CDR3 nucleotides: TGTGCCAGCAGCTGGGGCTCCTACCTCTCCGAGCAGTACTTC.

This rearrangement joins TRBV14 to TRBJ1-6; D unresolved. The V end lost 4 bases, the J end lost 10 bases, and 17 bases lay between the germline ends. CDR3 length equals 15 residues. Germline V lookup: CDR1 SGHDN, CDR2 FVKESK. The CDR3: CASSPRTYPRSPLHF. The CDR3 region has the DNA TGTGCCAGCAGCCCCCGTACATACCCTAGGTCACCCCTCCACTTT.

The V call is TRBV7-9, the J call TRBJ2-2; D perhaps matches TRBD2 (6 bases). The CDR3 has 15 amino acids. Trimming removed 5 bases at V and 2 bases at J, with 12 bases between. Germline V gives CDR1 SEHNR, CDR2 FQNEAQ (reference sequence). CDR3 sequence reads: CASSVRDSNTGELFF. The DNA of the CDR3 is TGTGCCAGCAGCGTCAGGGACTCCAACACCGGGGAGCTGTTTTTT.

The CDR3 reads CASSYTGGYGYTF. CDR3 nucleotide sequence: TGTGCCAGCAGTTACACCGGGGGCTATGGCTACACCTTC. The V call is TRBV6-2 or TRBV6-3, the J call TRBJ1-2, with D possibly matching TRBD1 (5 bases). CDR1 and CDR2 (germline): MNHEY, SVGEGT. Deletions cut 2 bases from V and 4 bases from J, with 8 bases between. The CDR3 runs 13 residues.

V is TRBV5-4 and J is TRBJ2-5, with 9 bases identical to TRBD2. The germline CDR1 and CDR2 sequences are SGHNT and YYREEE (reference sequence). The J segment lost 2 bases and the V segment lost 2 bases, leaving 1 base of the junction unmatched. The CDR3 is 14 amino acids. The CDR3 region has the DNA TGTGCCAGCAGCTTTGCGGGGGGGCAAGAGACCCAGTACTTC. As protein: CASSFAGGQETQYF.

This clone was recorded a few times. The chain employs TRBV29-1 and TRBJ1-5; D is uncertain. This CDR3 is built from 13 residues. Germline V gene data show CDR1 as SQVTM and CDR2 as ANQGSEA. Trimming shortened V by 3 bases and J by 7 bases, and 13 bases separated the two germline ends. The CDR3 DNA sequence: TGCAGCGTTGAGTGGGAGTTCGGACAGCCCCAGCATTTT. Its translation: CSVEWEFGQPQHF. The full variable domain, with the rest looked up from reference TRBV29-1 and TRBJ1-5, is SAVISQKPSRDICQRGTSLTIQCQVDSQVTMMFWYRQQPGQSLTLIATANQGSEATYESGFVIDKFPISRPNLTFSTLTVSNMSPEDSSIYLCSVEWEFGQPQHFGDGTRLSIL.

The chain employs TRBV21-1 and TRBJ2-1; TRBD2 reflects the table's D call only, with no check against the DNA. TRBV21-1 is shown as a pseudogene. The CDR3 loop spans 14 amino acids. The DNA for the CDR3 is TGTGCCAGCAGCATTAGCGGGAGGTACAATGAGCAGTTCTTC. It codes for CASSISGRYNEQFF.

This chain uses TRBV7-9 with TRBJ2-5, with D hard to call. Germline V CDR1 and CDR2: SEHNR, FQNEAQ (reference sequence). The length of the CDR3 is 14 residues. V lost 5 bases, J lost 0 bases, and 10 bases lay in between. This CDR3 is CASSLRTHQETQYF. The CDR3 DNA follows: TGTGCCAGCAGCCTAAGAACCCACCAAGAGACCCAGTACTTC.

The CDR3 loop reads CASSPSGNLRSYEQYF. The CDR3 DNA reads as TGTGCCAGCTCACCCAGCGGGAATTTGAGGTCCTACGAGCAGTACTTC. The gene calls are TRBV18 and TRBJ2-7; 7 bases map to TRBD2. This CDR3 is built from 16 residues. Trimming cost V 3 bases and J 1 base; bases outside gene matches: 9. CDR1 and CDR2 from the germline V gene are KGHSH and LQKENI.

The chain combines TRBV2 with TRBJ1-2; D possibly corresponds to TRBD1 (6 bases). Germline CDR1 SNHLY, CDR2 FYNNEI. This CDR3 is 14 amino acids long. Trimming pared 10 bases from V and 0 bases from J, leaving 15 bases between. This CDR3 reads CATYLRTANYGYTF. In DNA form, the CDR3 reads TGTGCCACATACCTTCGGACAGCTAACTATGGCTACACCTTC.

The table lists this clone with a few counts. The chain links TRBV6-5 to TRBJ1-1; the match to TRBD1 covers 11 bases. The CDR3 spans 15 residues. Per germline, CDR1 MNHEY and CDR2 SVGAGI. J lost 4 bases, V lost 5 bases, and 6 bases had no gene match. CDR3 sequence: CASSLRTGGGTEAFF. The CDR3 nucleotides are TGTGCCAGCAGTCTCCGGACAGGGGGCGGCACTGAAGCTTTCTTT.

The gene calls are TRBV11-3 and TRBJ1-2; D gene ambiguous. V lost 8 bases and J lost 8, with 9 bases in between. This CDR3 has 10 amino acids. Germline-derived CDR1 and CDR2 are SGHNT and YENEEA. CDR3 bases: TGTGCCAGCTCTTGTAGAGGCTACACCTTC. Protein: CASSCRGYTF.

The CDR3 spells CASSETLWTFYTF. CDR3 in DNA: TGTGCCAGCAGTGAAACACTCTGGACATTCTACACCTTC. The chain recombines TRBV6-1 with TRBJ1-2, with D tentatively TRBD1 (5 bases). V was trimmed by 2 bases and J by 10 bases, leaving 14 bases between them. The CDR3 is 13 amino acids. Germline CDR1 is MNHNS and CDR2 is SASEGT.

The chain combines TRBV4-1 with TRBJ2-7; 8 bases agree with TRBD2. CDR1 and CDR2 (germline): MGHRA, YSYEKL. V lost 3 bases and J lost 7; bases outside the gene matches: 5. This CDR3 is built from 13 residues. The CDR3 DNA follows: TGCGCCAGCAGCCAGGACAGACTAGCGGAGCAGTACGTC. Its translation: CASSQDRLAEQYV.

The rearrangement uses TRBV5-1 and TRBJ2-3, with TRBD2 matching over 11 bases. The V segment lost 0 bases and the J segment 4 bases; nucleotides outside the gene matches: 1. CDR1 and CDR2 from the germline V gene are SGHRS and YFSETQ. The CDR3 is made up of 15 amino acids. CDR3 coding DNA: TGCGCCAGCAGCTTGGAACTAGCGGGGGCAGATACGCAGTATTTT. Translating it yields CASSLELAGADTQYF.

The V and J genes are TRBV27 and TRBJ1-1; D is possibly TRBD1 (5 bases). The germline V gene encodes CDR1 MNHEY and CDR2 SMNVEV (reference sequence). This CDR3 comprises 18 residues. V lost 5 bases to trimming and J lost 4 bases, with 26 bases between them. CDR3 DNA sequence: TGTGCCAGCAGTCGGCTCCTCGAGACAGTTGGCCTGGGCACTGAAGCTTTCTTT. Translating gives CASSRLLETVGLGTEAFF.

This clone has only one observation. The rearrangement links TRBV2 to TRBJ2-7; 8 bases match TRBD2. Germline CDR1 reads SNHLY; CDR2 reads FYNNEI. The junction had 13 bases not matched to a gene; V was cut back by 0 bases and J by 6 bases. This CDR3 spans 17 amino acids. CDR3 DNA: TGTGCCAGCAGTGAAGCGCTGGCTCCAGCGGGAGTATCCGAGCAGTACTTC. It is translated as CASSEALAPAGVSEQYF.

The chain has TRBV5-1 and TRBJ1-1, with 8 bases fitting TRBD1. Per the germline V gene, CDR1 is SGHRS and CDR2 is YFSETQ. CDR3 length equals 15 residues. The V and J ends lost 4 bases and 3 bases, in that order; junction bases with no gene match: 8. CDR3 amino acids: CASSPLQGEYTEAFF. Written as DNA, the CDR3 is TGCGCCAGCAGCCCCTTACAGGGGGAGTACACTGAAGCTTTCTTT.

The chain has TRBV20-1 and TRBJ1-1; 8 nucleotides line up with TRBD1. CDR1 and CDR2 (germline): DFQATT, SNEGSKA (reference sequence). The CDR3 runs to 14 residues. Losses at the gene ends were 3 bases for V and 7 bases for J; bases not matched to a gene: 10. The CDR3 sequence: CSASSGGAYREAFF. In DNA, the CDR3 is TGCAGTGCTAGTTCAGGGGGCGCATACCGTGAAGCTTTCTTT.

The chain employs TRBV6-6 and TRBJ2-7; the match to TRBD1 covers 11 bases. The CDR3 has 15 amino acids. V lost 6 bases, J lost 5 bases, and 9 bases stayed unmatched. The germline gives CDR1 MNHNY, CDR2 SVGAGI (reference sequence). The CDR3 DNA sequence: TGTGCCAGCAGCCAGAGGGACAGGGGGTACCACGAGCAGTACTTC. This encodes CASSQRDRGYHEQYF.